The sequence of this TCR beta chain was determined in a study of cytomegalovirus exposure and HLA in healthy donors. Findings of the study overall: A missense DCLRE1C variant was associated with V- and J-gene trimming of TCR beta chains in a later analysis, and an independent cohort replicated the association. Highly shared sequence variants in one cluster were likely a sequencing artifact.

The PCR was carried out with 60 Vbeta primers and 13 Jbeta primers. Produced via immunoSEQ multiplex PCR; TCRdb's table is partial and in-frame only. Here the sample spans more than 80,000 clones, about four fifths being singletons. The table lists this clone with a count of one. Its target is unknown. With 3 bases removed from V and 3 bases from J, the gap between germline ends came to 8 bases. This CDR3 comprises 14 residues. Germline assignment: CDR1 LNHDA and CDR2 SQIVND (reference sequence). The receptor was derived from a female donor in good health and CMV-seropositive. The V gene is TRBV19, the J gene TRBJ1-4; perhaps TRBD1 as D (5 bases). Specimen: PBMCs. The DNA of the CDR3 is TGTGCCAGTAGTATCGGGGGGTCTAATGAAAAACTGTTTTTT. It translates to CASSIGGSNEKLFF. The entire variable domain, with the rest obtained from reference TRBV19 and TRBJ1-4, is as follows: DGGITQSPKYLFRKEGQNVTLSCEQNLNHDAMYWYRQDPGQGLRLIYYSQIVNDFQKGDIAEGYSVSREKKESFPLTVTSAQKNPTAFYLCASSIGGSNEKLFFGSGTQLSVL.